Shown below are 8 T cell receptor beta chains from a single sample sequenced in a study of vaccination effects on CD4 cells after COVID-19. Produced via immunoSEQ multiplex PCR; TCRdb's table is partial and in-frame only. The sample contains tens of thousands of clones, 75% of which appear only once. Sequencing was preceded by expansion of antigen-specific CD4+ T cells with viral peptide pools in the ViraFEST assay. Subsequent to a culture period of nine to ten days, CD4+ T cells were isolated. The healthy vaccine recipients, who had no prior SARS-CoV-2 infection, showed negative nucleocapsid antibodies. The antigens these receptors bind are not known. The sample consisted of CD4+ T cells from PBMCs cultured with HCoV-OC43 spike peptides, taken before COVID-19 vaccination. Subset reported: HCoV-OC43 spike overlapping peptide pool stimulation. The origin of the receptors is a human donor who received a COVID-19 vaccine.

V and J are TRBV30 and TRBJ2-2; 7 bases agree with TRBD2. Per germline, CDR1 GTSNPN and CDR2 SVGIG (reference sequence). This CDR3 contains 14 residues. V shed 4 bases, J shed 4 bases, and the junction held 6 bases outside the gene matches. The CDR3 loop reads CAWNTGGSTGELFF. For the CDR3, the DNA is TGTGCCTGGAACACTGGCGGGAGCACCGGGGAGCTGTTTTTT.

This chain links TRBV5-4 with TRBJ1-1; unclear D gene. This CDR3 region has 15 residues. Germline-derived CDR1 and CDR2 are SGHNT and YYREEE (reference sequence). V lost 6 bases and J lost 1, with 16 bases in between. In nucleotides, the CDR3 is TGTGCCAGCAACCTGGACCTAAATCAGAACACTGAAGCTTTCTTT. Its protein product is CASNLDLNQNTEAFF. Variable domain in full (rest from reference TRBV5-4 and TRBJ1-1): ETGVTQSPTHLIKTRGQQVTLRCSSQSGHNTVSWYQQALGQGPQFIFQYYREEENGRGNFPPRFSGLQFPNYSSELNVNALELDDSALYLCASNLDLNQNTEAFFGQGTRLTVV.

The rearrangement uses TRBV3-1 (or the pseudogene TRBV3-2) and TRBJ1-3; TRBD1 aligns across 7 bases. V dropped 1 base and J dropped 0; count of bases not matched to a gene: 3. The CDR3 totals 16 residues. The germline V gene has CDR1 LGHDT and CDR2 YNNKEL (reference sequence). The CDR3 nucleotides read TGTGCCAGCAGCCAAGCCAGACAGGGCTCTGGAAACACCATATATTTT. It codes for CASSQARQGSGNTIYF.

The CDR3 loop is CASSFYAGTGNIQPQHF. The CDR3 DNA sequence: TGTGCCAGCAGCTTCTACGCCGGGACAGGGAATATTCAGCCCCAGCATTTT. This sequence joins TRBV7-3 and TRBJ1-5, with 9 bases that match TRBD1. The CDR3 is 17 amino acids. Germline V CDR1 and CDR2: SGHTA, FQGTGA. V gave up 3 bases and J gave up 6 bases; unmatched junction bases: 12.

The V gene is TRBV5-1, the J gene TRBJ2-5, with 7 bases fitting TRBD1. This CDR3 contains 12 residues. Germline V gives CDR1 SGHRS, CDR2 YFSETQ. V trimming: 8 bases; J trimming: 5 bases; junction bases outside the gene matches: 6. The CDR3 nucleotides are TGCGCCAGTCGACAGGGTTGGGAGACCCAGTACTTC. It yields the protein CASRQGWETQYF.

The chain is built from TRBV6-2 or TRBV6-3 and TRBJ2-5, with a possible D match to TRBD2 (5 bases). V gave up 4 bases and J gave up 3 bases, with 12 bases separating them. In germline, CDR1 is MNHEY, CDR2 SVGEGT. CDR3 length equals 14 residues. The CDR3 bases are TGTGCCAGCAGTTCGCCGACTAAAGAAGAGACCCAGTACTTC. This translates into CASSSPTKEETQYF.

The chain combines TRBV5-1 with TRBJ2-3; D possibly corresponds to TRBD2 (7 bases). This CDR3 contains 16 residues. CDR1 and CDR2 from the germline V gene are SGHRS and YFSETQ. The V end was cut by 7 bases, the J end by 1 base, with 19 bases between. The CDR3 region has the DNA TGCGCCAGCGCGGGGGCTCAGGCGGGGGGCACAGATACGCAGTATTTT. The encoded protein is CASAGAQAGGTDTQYF.

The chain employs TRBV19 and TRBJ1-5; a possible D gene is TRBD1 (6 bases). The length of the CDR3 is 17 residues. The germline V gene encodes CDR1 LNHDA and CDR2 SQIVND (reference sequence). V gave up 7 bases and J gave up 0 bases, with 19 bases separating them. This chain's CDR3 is CASTLTSTGYSNQPQHF. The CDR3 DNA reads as TGTGCCAGTACCCTGACCTCGACAGGTTATAGCAATCAGCCCCAGCATTTT.